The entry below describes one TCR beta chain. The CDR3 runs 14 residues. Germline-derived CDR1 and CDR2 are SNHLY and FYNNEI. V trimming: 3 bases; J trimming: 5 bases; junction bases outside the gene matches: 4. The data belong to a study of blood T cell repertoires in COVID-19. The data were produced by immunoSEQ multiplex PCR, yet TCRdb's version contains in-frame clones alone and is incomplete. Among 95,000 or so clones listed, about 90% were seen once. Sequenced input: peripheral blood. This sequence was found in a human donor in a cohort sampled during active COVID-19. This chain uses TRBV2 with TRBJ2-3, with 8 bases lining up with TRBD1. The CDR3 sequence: CASSETGVRDTQYF. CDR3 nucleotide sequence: TGTGCCAGCAGTGAGACAGGGGTTCGAGATACGCAGTATTTT.